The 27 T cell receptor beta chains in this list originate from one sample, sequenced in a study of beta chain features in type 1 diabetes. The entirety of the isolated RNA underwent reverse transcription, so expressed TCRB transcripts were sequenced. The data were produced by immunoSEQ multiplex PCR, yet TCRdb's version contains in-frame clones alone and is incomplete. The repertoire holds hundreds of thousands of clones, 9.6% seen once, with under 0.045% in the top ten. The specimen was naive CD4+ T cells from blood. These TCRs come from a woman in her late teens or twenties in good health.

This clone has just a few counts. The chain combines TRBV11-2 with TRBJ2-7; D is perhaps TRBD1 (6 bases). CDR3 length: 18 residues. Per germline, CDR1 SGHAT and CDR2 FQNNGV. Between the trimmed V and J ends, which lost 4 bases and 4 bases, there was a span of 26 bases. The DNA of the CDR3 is TGTGCCAGCAGCTCTAAATTGTTGAGGCAGGACAGATTATACGAGCAGTACTTC. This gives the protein CASSSKLLRQDRLYEQYF.

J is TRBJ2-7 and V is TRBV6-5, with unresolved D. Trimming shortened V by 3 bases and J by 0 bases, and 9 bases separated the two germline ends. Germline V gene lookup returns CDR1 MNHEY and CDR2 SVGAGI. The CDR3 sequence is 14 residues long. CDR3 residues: CASSYIQASYEQYF. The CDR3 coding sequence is TGTGCCAGCAGTTATATCCAGGCCTCCTACGAGCAGTACTTC.

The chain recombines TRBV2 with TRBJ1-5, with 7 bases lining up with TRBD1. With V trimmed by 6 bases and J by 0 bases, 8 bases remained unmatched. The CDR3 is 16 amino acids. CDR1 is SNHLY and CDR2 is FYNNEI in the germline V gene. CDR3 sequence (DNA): TGTGCCAGCAGGGCAGGGGGAGAATATAGCAATCAGCCCCAGCATTTT. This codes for CASRAGGEYSNQPQHF.

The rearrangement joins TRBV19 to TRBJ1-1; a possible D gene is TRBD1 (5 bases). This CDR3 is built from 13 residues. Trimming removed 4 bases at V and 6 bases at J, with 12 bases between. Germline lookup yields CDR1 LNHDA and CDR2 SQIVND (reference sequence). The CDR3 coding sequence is TGTGCCAGTAGTAGCCATCGGGGGGCTGAAGCTTTCTTT. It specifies CASSSHRGAEAFF.

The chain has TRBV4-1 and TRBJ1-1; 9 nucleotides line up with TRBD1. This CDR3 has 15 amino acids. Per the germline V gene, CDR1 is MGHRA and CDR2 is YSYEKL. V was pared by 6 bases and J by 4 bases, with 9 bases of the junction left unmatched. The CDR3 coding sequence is TGCGCCAGCAGTAAACAACAGGGGGCAACCACTGAAGCTTTCTTT. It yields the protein CASSKQQGATTEAFF.

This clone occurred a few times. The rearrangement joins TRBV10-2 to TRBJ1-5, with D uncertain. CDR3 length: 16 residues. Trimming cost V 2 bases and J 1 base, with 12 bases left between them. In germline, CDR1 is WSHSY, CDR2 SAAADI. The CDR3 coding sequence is TGCGCCAGCAGTGAGGGGCGGGCCCACAGCAATCAGCCCCAGCATTTT. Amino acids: CASSEGRAHSNQPQHF.

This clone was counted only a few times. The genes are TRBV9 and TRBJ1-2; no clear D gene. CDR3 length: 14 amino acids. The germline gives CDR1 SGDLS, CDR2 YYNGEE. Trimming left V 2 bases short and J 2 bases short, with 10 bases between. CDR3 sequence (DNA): TGTGCCAGCAGCGTTTACAGTTCGAACTATGGCTACACCTTC. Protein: CASSVYSSNYGYTF. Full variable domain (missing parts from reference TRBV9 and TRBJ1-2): DSGVTQTPKHLITATGQRVTLRCSPRSGDLSVYWYQQSLDQGLQFLIQYYNGEERAKGNILERFSAQQFPDLHSELNLSSLELGDSALYFCASSVYSSNYGYTFGSGTRLTVV.

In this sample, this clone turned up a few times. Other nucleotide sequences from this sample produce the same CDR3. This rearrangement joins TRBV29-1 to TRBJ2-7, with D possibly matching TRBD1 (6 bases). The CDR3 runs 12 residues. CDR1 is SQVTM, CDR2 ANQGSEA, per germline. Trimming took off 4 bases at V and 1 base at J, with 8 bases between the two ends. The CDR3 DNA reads TGCAGCGTTGGTCAGGGGTCCTACGAGCAGTACTTC. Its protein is CSVGQGSYEQYF.

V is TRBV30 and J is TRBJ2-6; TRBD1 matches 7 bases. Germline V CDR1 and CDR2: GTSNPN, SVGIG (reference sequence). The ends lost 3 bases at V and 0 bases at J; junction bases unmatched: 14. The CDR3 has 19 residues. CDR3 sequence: CAWSVPVRGSHSGANVLTF. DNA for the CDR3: TGTGCCTGGAGCGTCCCTGTCAGGGGGTCGCACTCTGGGGCCAACGTCCTGACTTTC.

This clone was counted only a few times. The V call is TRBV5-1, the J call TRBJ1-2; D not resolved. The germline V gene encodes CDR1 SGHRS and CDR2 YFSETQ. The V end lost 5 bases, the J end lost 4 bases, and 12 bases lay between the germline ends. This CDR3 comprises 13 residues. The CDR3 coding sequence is TGCGCCAGCAGTGCAGGTCTCGCCTATGGCTACACCTTC. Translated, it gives CASSAGLAYGYTF. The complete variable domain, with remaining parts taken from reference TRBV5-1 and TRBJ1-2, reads KAGVTQTPRYLIKTRGQQVTLSCSPISGHRSVSWYQQTPGQGLQFLFEYFSETQRNKGNFPGRFSGRQFSNSRSEMNVSTLELGDSALYLCASSAGLAYGYTFGSGTRLTVV.

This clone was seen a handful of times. CDR3 amino acids: CASSPLGGTGNQPQHF. The CDR3 DNA reads as TGTGCCAGCTCACCCCTGGGCGGGACGGGAAATCAGCCCCAGCATTTT. This sequence joins TRBV18 and TRBJ1-5, with D perhaps TRBD1 (5 bases). This CDR3 is 16 amino acids long. Trimming pared 3 bases from V and 4 bases from J, leaving 16 bases between. Germline CDR1 KGHSH, CDR2 LQKENI.

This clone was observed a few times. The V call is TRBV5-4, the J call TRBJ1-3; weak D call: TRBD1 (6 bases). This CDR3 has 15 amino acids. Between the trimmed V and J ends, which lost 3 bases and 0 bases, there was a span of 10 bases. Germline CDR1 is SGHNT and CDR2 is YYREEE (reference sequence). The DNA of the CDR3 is TGTGCCAGCAGCTCGGGGGGCTACTCTGGAAACACCATATATTTT. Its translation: CASSSGGYSGNTIYF. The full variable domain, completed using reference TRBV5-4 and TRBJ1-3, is ETGVTQSPTHLIKTRGQQVTLRCSSQSGHNTVSWYQQALGQGPQFIFQYYREEENGRGNFPPRFSGLQFPNYSSELNVNALELDDSALYLCASSSGGYSGNTIYFGEGSWLTVV.

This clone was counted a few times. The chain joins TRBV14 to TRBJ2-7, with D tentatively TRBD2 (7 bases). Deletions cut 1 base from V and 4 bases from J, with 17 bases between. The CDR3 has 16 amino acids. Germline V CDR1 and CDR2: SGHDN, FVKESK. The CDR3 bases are TGTGCCAGCAGCCAAGTCCAGGGGAGGGACCCATACGAGCAGTACTTC. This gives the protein CASSQVQGRDPYEQYF.

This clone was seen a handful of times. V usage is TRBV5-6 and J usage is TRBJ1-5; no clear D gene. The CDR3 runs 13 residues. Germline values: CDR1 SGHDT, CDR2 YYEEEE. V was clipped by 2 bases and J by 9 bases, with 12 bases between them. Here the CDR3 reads CASSFSGAGPQHF. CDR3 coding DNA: TGTGCCAGCAGCTTCAGCGGCGCAGGGCCCCAGCATTTT.

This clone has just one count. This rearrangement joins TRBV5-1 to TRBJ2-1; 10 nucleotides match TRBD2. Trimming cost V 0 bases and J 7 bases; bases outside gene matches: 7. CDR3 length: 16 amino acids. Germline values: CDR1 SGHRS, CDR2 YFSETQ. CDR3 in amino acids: CASSLGAGGTGNEQFF. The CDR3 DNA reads TGCGCCAGCAGCTTGGGAGCGGGAGGGACGGGGAATGAGCAGTTCTTC.

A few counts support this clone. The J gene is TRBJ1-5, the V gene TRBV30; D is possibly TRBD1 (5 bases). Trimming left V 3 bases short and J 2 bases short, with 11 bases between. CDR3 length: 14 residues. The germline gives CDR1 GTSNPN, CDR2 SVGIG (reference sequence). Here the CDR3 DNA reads TGTGCCTGGAGGTCACGGGGGGGCAATCAGCCCCAGCATTTT. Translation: CAWRSRGGNQPQHF.

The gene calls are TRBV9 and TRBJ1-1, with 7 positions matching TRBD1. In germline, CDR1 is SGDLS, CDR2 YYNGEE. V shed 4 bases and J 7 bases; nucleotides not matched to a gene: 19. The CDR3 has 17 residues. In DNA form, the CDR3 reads TGTGCCAGCAGCTTAGAGAGTAGGGGACAGTCGGGCGGTGAAGCTTTCTTT. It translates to CASSLESRGQSGGEAFF.

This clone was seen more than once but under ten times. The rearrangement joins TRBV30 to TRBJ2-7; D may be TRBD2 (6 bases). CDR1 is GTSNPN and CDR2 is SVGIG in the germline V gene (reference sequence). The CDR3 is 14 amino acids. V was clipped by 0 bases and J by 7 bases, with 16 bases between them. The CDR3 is CAWSVFGGRGEQYF. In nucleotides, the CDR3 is TGTGCCTGGAGTGTGTTCGGGGGACGGGGTGAGCAGTACTTC.

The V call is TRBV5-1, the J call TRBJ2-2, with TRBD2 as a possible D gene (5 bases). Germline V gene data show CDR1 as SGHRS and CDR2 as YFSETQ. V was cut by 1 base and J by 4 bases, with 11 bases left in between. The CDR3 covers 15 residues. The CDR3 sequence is CASSLNGKSTGELFF. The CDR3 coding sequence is TGCGCCAGCAGCTTGAACGGGAAGAGCACCGGGGAGCTGTTTTTT.

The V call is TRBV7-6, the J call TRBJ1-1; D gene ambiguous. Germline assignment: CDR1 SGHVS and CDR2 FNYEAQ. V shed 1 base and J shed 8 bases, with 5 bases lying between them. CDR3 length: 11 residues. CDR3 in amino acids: CASSLGEEAFF. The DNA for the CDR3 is TGTGCCAGCAGCTTAGGAGAGGAAGCTTTCTTT.

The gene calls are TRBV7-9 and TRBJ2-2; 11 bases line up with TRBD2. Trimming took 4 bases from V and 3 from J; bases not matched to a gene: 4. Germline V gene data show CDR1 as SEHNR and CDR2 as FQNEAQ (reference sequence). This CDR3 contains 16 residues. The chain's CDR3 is CASSWLAGGDTGELFF. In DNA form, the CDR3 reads TGTGCCAGCAGCTGGTTAGCGGGAGGGGACACCGGGGAGCTGTTTTTT.

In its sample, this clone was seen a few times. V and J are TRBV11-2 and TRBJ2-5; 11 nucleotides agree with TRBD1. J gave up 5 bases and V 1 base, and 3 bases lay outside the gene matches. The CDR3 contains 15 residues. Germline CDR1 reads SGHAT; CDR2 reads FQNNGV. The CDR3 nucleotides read TGTGCCAGCAGCTTAGCCAGGACAGGGGGCGAGACCCAGTACTTC. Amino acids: CASSLARTGGETQYF.

CDR3 loop: CASSAIMGLAGVRDTGELFF. The CDR3 nucleotides are TGTGCCAGCAGTGCCATTATGGGACTAGCGGGAGTTCGGGACACCGGGGAGCTGTTTTTT. The chain is built from TRBV6-1 and TRBJ2-2; TRBD2 matches at 14 bases. CDR3 length equals 20 residues. Germline V CDR1 and CDR2: MNHNS, SASEGT. V was pared by 4 bases and J by 3 bases, with 13 bases of the junction left unmatched.

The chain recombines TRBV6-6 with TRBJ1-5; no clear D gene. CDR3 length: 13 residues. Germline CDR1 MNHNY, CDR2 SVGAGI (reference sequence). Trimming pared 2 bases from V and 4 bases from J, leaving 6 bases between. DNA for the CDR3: TGTGCCAGCAGTTACACGAGAAATCAGCCCCAGCATTTT. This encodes CASSYTRNQPQHF.

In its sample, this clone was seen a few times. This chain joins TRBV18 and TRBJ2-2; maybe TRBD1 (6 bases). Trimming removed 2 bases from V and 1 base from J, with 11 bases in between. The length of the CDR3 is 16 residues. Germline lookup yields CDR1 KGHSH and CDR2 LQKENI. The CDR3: CASSPARGQNTGELFF. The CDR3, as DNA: TGTGCCAGCTCACCAGCCAGGGGACAGAACACCGGGGAGCTGTTTTTT. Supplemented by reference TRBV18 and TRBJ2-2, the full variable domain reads NAGVMQNPRHLVRRRGQEARLRCSPMKGHSHVYWYRQLPEEGLKFMVYLQKENIIDESGMPKERFSAEFPKEGPSILRIQQVVRGDSAAYFCASSPARGQNTGELFFGEGSRLTVL.

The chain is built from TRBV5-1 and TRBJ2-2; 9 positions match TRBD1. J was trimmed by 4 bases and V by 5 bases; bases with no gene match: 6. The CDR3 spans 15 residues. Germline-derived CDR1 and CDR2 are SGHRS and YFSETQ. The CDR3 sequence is CASRAGTGITGELFF. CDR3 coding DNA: TGCGCCAGCAGGGCCGGGACAGGGATCACCGGGGAGCTGTTTTTT.

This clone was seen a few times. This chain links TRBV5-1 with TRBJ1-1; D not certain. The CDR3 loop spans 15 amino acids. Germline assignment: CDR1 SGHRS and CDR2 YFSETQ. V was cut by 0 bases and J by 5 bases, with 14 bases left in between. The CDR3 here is CASSLGSRVGTEAFF. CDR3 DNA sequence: TGCGCCAGCAGCTTGGGGTCGAGGGTGGGAACTGAAGCTTTCTTT.